This T cell receptor beta chain originates from a study of blood T cell repertoires in COVID-19. Assay: immunoSEQ multiplex PCR; the TCRdb copy retains only in-frame clones and omits some. Here the sample spans around 140,000 clones, around 88% being singletons. The germline gives CDR1 SGDLS, CDR2 YYNGEE. This CDR3 has 14 amino acids. The V and J ends lost 6 bases and 7 bases, in that order; junction bases with no gene match: 7. The sample comprised peripheral blood. The receptor was derived from a man in his fifties or sixties with active or convalescent COVID-19. This rearrangement joins TRBV9 to TRBJ1-6; 7 nucleotides agree with TRBD1. In DNA, the CDR3 is TGTGCCAGCACTCCGGGACAGATGAATTCACCCCTCCACTTT. It codes for CASTPGQMNSPLHF.